Listed below are T cell receptor beta chains from one sample, sequenced in a study of T cell responses to AZD1222 COVID-19 vaccine. The method was immunoSEQ multiplex PCR; TCRdb's version includes in-frame clones alone and lacks a portion of them. Of more than 85,000 clones listed, 85% to 90% are singletons. Material: peripheral blood, obtained on day 0 of AZD1222 vaccination. These receptors all come from an adult in good health. CDR3s leave out the opening cysteine and the closing phenylalanine or tryptophan.

>TRBV27|TRBJ2-3
ASSPRLPGLIYTDTQY
>TRBV7-2|TRBJ2-7
ASSLVPSGSSYEQY
>TRBV18|TRBJ2-7
ASSPPRLAESYEQY
>TRBV20-1|TRBJ2-4
SARGPAQY
>TRBV2|TRBJ1-3
ASSAGILTGNTIY
>TRBV28|TRBJ1-2
ASSLHRGNGYT
>TRBV25-1|TRBJ2-1
ASSGRDYNNEQF
>TRBV6-5|TRBJ1-1
ASSENTEAF
>TRBV9|TRBJ2-5
ASSTYLGPQETQY
>TRBV6-2/TRBV6-3|TRBJ2-5
ASSPGGAGETQY
>TRBV7-3|TRBJ2-7
ASSPPGLRSYEQY
>TRBV6-5|TRBJ1-5
ATGTNQPQH
>TRBV9|TRBJ2-7
ASSLSLRAYEQY
>TRBV5-1|TRBJ1-2
ASSQTGGANYGYT
>TRBV5-1|TRBJ2-1
ASSLDRFWDEQF
>TRBV27|TRBJ1-4
ASSARTGTNEKLF
>TRBV9|TRBJ1-3
ASSVVEGKGNTIY
>TRBV19|TRBJ2-1
ASSLAGASYNEQF
>TRBV3-1/TRBV3-2|TRBJ2-1
ASSQDNGRADEQF
>TRBV18|TRBJ2-3
ASSRGQPRTDTQY
>TRBV3-1/TRBV3-2|TRBJ2-7
ASSRSSGRYEQY
>TRBV14|TRBJ2-7
ASSQARLYEQY
>TRBV5-4|TRBJ2-7
ASSLGQGGYEQY
>TRBV2|TRBJ1-2
ASRLTDVGYGYT
>TRBV5-4|TRBJ1-6
ASSSGTPGYSPLH
>TRBV7-9|TRBJ2-3
ASSLTGGLPGTDTQY
>TRBV29-1|TRBJ1-2
SVDTDRLYGYT
>TRBV28|TRBJ2-7
ASRGTGFPYEQY
>TRBV19|TRBJ2-4
ASSRSGTNSLAKNIQY
>TRBV6-5|TRBJ2-7
ASSPGQGSIEQY
>TRBV27|TRBJ2-7
ASSIKTSSYEQY
>TRBV4-3|TRBJ2-1
ASSQAAASGGYNEQF
>TRBV27|TRBJ2-3
ASSWGQLSTTDTQY
>TRBV7-2|TRBJ1-2
ASSSGQGFYGYT
>TRBV24-1|TRBJ2-1
ATSEGRRAGRAYNEQF
>TRBV9|TRBJ1-3
ASRRGNTIY
>TRBV6-5|TRBJ1-6
ASRPRAGSNSPLH
>TRBV12-3/TRBV12-4|TRBJ2-7
ASHGSSYEQY
>TRBV23-1|TRBJ2-7
ASSQNGLADNSSYEQY
>TRBV6-5|TRBJ1-5
ASSYSSGIGNQPQH
>TRBV5-4|TRBJ1-1
ASTRVEGNTEAF
>TRBV25-1|TRBJ2-2
APQGELF
>TRBV27|TRBJ2-1
ASSLSSLAGGQF